This is a list of T cell receptor beta chains from one sample in a study of vaccination effects on CD4 cells after COVID-19. Measured with immunoSEQ multiplex PCR; TCRdb has only the in-frame clones, and not every one. In the table there are tens of thousands of clones, around 73% of which are singletons. These receptors' antigens are unknown. Material: CD4+ T cells from PBMCs cultured with HCoV-229E spike peptides, obtained after COVID-19 vaccination. Receptors originate from a human donor who received a COVID-19 vaccine. The CDR3 runs from the conserved cysteine through the conserved F or W. The order of the fields is V gene, J gene, D gene, CDR3 protein, CDR3 DNA. D genes are given only for firm matches.

TRBV24-1,TRBJ1-5,TRBD1,CATSDTTGASNQPQHF,TGTGCCACCAGTGATACGACAGGGGCGAGCAATCAGCCCCAGCATTTT
TRBV6-5,TRBJ1-2,NA,CASSYSIAGGRNGYTF,TGTGCCAGCAGTTACTCGATCGCGGGCGGAAGGAATGGCTACACCTTC
TRBV7-3,TRBJ2-6,TRBD1,CASSSGTGGASGANVLTF,TGTGCCAGCAGCTCGGGAACAGGGGGCGCATCTGGGGCCAACGTCCTGACTTTC
TRBV24-1,TRBJ2-1,NA,CATSDPGQGLGNEQFF,TGTGCCACCAGTGATCCGGGACAAGGGTTGGGGAATGAGCAGTTCTTC
TRBV28,TRBJ1-5,NA,CASSDTRVQPQHF,TGTGCCAGCAGTGATACACGGGTTCAGCCCCAGCATTTT
TRBV7-2,TRBJ1-2,NA,CASSLDMYGYTF,TGTGCCAGCAGCTTAGATATGTATGGCTACACCTTC
TRBV5-8,TRBJ2-3,NA,CASSITITDTQYF,TGTGCCAGCAGCATCACTATCACAGATACGCAGTATTTT
TRBV29-1,TRBJ1-2,TRBD1,CSVEEGQGNRGYTF,TGCAGCGTTGAAGAGGGACAGGGGAATCGCGGCTACACCTTC
TRBV12-5,TRBJ2-1,TRBD2,CATLRGTRGGNEQFF,TGTGCTACATTGAGGGGGACTAGGGGGGGGAATGAGCAGTTCTTC
TRBV30,TRBJ1-5,NA,CAWSSPPKGNQPQHF,TGTGCCTGGAGTTCCCCCCCAAAAGGCAATCAGCCCCAGCATTTT
TRBV2,TRBJ1-6,NA,CASYPRVGSGSPLHF,TGTGCCAGCTACCCCCGGGTGGGTTCGGGTTCACCCCTCCACTTT
TRBV24-1,TRBJ1-1,NA,CATSDWGLQNTEAFF,TGTGCCACCAGTGACTGGGGGTTGCAGAACACTGAAGCTTTCTTT
TRBV3-1/TRBV3-2,TRBJ2-1,NA,CASSPTPYNEQFF,TGTGCCAGCAGCCCCACCCCGTACAATGAGCAGTTCTTC
TRBV20-1,TRBJ2-1,TRBD1,CSASETGKYSEQFF,TGCAGTGCTAGTGAGACAGGGAAATATAGTGAGCAGTTCTTC
TRBV29-1,TRBJ2-5,NA,CSVGGLMAGRQETQYF,TGCAGCGTTGGAGGTCTTATGGCGGGGAGACAAGAGACCCAGTACTTC
TRBV4-1,TRBJ2-2,NA,CASSQNSRTITGELFF,TGCGCCAGCAGCCAAAATTCGCGTACGATCACCGGGGAGCTGTTTTTT
TRBV4-3,TRBJ1-4,TRBD1,CASSQEPGTGSNEKLFF,TGCGCCAGCAGCCAAGAACCGGGGACAGGGTCAAATGAAAAACTGTTTTTT
TRBV6-4,TRBJ1-2,NA,CASSDTTGKRGYTF,TGTGCCAGCAGTGACACAACAGGGAAGCGTGGCTACACCTTC
TRBV30,TRBJ1-4,TRBD1,CAWSSARDRGRDEKLFF,TGTGCCTGGAGTTCCGCCCGGGACAGGGGGCGGGATGAAAAACTGTTTTTT
TRBV7-2,TRBJ1-2,TRBD1,CASSRNVGTGGYGYTF,TGTGCCAGCAGCAGAAATGTAGGGACAGGGGGATATGGCTACACCTTC
TRBV4-2,TRBJ2-1,NA,CASSQDGEGALNEQFF,TGTGCCAGCAGCCAAGATGGGGAGGGGGCGCTTAATGAGCAGTTCTTC
TRBV2,TRBJ2-3,TRBD2,CASSAERGVADTQYF,TGTGCCAGCAGTGCTGAGCGGGGGGTTGCAGATACGCAGTATTTT
TRBV24-1,TRBJ2-1,TRBD2,CATSPRTSAYNEQFF,TGTGCCACCAGTCCTCGGACTAGCGCCTACAATGAGCAGTTCTTC
TRBV3-1/TRBV3-2,TRBJ2-2,TRBD1,CASSPGQGNTGELFF,TGTGCCAGCAGCCCCGGACAGGGGAACACCGGGGAGCTGTTTTTT